This T cell receptor beta chain is drawn from a study of cytomegalovirus exposure and HLA in healthy donors. PCR was performed using 60 Vbeta and 13 Jbeta primers. The protocol was immunoSEQ multiplex PCR, while the TCRdb copy is restricted to in-frame clones and leaves out a portion. The data contain some 180,000 clones, roughly 79% of them singletons. Unmatched junction bases numbered 6, after V lost 4 bases and J lost 4 bases. The CDR3 has 14 amino acids. The germline gives CDR1 GTSNPN, CDR2 SVGIG (reference sequence). With respect to this clone: Its target is not known.

Regarding the study as a whole: Upon later analysis, HLA-associated TCR beta chains proved more clonally expanded than other, equally common chains.

The chain employs TRBV30 and TRBJ2-5; 10 bases are a match to TRBD2. The sequenced material came from PBMCs. The sequence was collected from a man aged 30 to 45 in good health and CMV-seronegative. The CDR3 loop reads CAWKTGLAPETQYF. The CDR3 DNA reads TGTGCCTGGAAAACGGGACTAGCGCCAGAGACCCAGTACTTC.